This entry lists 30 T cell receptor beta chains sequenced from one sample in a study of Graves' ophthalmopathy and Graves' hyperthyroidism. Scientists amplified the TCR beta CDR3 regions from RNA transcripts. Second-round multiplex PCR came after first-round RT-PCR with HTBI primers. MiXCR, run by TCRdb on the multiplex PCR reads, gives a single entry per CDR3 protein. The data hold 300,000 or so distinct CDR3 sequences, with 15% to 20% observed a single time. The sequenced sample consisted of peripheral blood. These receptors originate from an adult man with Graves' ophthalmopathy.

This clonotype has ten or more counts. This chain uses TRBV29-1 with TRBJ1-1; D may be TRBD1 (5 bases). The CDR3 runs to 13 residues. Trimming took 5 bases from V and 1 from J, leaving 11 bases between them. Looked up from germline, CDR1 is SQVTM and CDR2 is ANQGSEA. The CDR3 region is CSVKAQGNTEAFF. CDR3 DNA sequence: TGCAGCGTTAAAGCCCAGGGGAACACTGAAGCTTTCTTT.

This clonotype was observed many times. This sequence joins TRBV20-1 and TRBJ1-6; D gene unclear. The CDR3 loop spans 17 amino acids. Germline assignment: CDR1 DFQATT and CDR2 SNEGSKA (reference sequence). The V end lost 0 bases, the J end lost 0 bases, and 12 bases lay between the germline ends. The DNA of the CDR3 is TGCAGTGCTAGAGATAGGGTCCTTACCTCCTATAATTCACCCCTCCACTTT. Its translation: CSARDRVLTSYNSPLHF.

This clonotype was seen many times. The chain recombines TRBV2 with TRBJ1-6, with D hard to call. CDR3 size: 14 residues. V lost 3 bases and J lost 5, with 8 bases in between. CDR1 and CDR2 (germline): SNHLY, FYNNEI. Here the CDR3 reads CASSEPRNNSPLHF. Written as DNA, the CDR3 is TGTGCCAGCAGTGAGCCCAGGAATAATTCACCCCTCCACTTT.

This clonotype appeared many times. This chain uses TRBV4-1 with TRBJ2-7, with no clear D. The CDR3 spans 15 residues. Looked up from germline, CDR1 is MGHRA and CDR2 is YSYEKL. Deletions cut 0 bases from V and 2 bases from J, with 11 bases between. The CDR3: CASSQDYQVPYEQYF. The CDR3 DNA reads TGCGCCAGCAGCCAAGATTACCAGGTTCCCTACGAGCAGTACTTC.

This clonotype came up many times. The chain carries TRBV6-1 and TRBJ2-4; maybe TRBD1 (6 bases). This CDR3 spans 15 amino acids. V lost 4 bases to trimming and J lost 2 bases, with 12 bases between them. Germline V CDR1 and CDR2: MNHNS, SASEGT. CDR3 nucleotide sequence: TGTGCCAGCAGTGGAGGGACATCGTCCAAAAACATTCAGTACTTC. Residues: CASSGGTSSKNIQYF.

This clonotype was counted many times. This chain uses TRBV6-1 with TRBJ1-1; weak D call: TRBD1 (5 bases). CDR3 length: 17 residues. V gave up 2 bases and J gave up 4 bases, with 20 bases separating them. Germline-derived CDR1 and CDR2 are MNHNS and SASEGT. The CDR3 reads CASSETRRRQRTTEAFF. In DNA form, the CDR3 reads TGTGCCAGCAGTGAAACCCGCCGCAGACAGAGAACCACTGAAGCTTTCTTT.

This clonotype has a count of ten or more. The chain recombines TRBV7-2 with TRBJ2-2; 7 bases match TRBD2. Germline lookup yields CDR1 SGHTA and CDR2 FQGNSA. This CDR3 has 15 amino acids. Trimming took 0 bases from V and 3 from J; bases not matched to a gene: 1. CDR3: CASSLAGRDTGELFF. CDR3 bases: TGTGCCAGCAGCTTAGCAGGGAGGGACACCGGGGAGCTGTTTTTT.

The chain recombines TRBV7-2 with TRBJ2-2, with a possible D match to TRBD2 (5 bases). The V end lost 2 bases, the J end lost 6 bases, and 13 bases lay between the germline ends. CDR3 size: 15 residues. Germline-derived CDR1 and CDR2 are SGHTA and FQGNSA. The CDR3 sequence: CASSLIASWSGELFF. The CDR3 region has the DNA TGTGCCAGCAGCTTAATTGCTAGCTGGTCCGGGGAGCTGTTTTTT.

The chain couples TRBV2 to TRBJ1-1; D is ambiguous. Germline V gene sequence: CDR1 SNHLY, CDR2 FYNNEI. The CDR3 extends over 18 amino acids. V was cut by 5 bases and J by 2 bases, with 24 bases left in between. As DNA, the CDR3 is TGTGCCAGCAGTTCCCCTCGCATAGGGTGGTTGGGTAACACTGAAGCTTTCTTT. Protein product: CASSSPRIGWLGNTEAFF.

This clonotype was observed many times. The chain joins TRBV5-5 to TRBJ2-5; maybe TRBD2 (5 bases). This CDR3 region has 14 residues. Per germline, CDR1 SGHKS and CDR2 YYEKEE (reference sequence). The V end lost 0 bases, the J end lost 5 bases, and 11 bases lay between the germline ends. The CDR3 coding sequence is TGTGCCAGCAGCTTGGGCCACGGGGTCGAGACCCAGTACTTC. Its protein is CASSLGHGVETQYF.

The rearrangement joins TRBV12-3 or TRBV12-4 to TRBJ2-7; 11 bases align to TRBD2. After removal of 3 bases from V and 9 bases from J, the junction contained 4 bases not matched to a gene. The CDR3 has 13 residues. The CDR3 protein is CASSLGLAGGQYF. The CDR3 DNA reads TGTGCCAGCAGTTTGGGGCTAGCGGGAGGGCAGTACTTC.

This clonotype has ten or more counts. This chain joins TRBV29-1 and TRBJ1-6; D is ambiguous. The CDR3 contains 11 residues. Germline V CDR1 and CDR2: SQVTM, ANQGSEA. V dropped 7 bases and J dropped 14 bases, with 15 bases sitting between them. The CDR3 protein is CSAIQLGTLHF. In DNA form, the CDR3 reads TGCAGCGCTATCCAACTGGGGACCCTCCACTTT.

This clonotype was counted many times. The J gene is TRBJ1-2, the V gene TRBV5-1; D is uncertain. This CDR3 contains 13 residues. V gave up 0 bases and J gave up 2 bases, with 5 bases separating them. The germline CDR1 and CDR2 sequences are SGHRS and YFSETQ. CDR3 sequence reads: CASSLDQNYGYTF. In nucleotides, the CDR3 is TGCGCCAGCAGCTTGGATCAGAACTATGGCTACACCTTC.

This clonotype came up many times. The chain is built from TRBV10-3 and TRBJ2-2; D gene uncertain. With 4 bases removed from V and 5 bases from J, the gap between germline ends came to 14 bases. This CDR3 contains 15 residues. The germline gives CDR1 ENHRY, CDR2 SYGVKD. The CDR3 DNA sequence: TGTGCCATCAGTGGCCTACGCGGTCGGACCGGGGAGCTGTTTTTT. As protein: CAISGLRGRTGELFF.

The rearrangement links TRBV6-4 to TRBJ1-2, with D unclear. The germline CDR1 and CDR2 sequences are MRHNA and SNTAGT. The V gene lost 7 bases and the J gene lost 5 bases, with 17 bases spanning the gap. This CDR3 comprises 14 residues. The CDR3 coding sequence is TGTGCCAGCACAGAGGACCGCTTTCGATATGGCTACACCTTC. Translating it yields CASTEDRFRYGYTF.

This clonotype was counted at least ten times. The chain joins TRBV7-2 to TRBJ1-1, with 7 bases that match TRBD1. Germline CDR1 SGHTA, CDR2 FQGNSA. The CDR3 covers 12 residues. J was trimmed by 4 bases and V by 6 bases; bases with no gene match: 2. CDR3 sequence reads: CASSRQGTEAFF. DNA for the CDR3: TGTGCCAGCAGTCGACAGGGCACTGAAGCTTTCTTT.

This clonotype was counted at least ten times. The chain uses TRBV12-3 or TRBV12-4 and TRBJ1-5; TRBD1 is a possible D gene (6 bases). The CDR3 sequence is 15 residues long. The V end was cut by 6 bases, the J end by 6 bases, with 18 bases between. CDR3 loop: CASSPHGGLGQPQHF. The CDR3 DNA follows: TGTGCCAGCAGCCCCCACGGGGGGCTGGGTCAGCCCCAGCATTTT.

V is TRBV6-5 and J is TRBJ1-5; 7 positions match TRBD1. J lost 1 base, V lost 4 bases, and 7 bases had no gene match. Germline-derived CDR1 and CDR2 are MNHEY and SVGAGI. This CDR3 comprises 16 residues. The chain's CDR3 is CASSSTQGYSNQPQHF. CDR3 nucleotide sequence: TGTGCCAGCAGTTCGACACAGGGGTACAGCAATCAGCCCCAGCATTTT.

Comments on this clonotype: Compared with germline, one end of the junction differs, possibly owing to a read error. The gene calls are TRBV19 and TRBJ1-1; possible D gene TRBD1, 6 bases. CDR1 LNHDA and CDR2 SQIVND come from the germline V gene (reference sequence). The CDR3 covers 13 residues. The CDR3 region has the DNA TGCGCCACCCTTAAAGGGGGGAACACTGAAGCTTTCTTT. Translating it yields CATLKGGNTEAFF.

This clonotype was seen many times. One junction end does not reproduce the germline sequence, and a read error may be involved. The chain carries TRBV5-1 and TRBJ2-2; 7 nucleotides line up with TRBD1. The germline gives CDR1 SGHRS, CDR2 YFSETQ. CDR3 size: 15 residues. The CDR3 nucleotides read TGTGCCAGCAGTTTAGGGGGCGCGAACACCGGGGAGCTGTTTTTT. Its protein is CASSLGGANTGELFF.

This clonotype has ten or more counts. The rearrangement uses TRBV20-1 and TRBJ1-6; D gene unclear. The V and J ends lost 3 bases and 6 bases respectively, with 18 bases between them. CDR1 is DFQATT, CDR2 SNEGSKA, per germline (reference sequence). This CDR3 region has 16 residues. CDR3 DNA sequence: TGCAGTGCTAGTTACGGGAGTATGGATAGTAATTCACCCCTCCACTTT. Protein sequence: CSASYGSMDSNSPLHF.

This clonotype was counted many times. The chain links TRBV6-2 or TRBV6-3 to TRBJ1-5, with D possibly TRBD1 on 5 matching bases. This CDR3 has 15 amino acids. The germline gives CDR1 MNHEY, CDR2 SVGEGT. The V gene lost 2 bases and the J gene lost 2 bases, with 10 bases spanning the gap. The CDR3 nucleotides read TGTGCCAGCAGTTACATAGGGGAAGGCAATCAGCCCCAGCATTTT. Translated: CASSYIGEGNQPQHF.

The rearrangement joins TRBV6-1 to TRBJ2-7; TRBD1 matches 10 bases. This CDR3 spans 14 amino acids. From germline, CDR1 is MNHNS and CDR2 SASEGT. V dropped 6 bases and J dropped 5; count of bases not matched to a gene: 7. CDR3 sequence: CASSRDRGWHEQYF. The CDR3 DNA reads TGTGCCAGCAGCCGGGACAGGGGTTGGCACGAGCAGTACTTC.

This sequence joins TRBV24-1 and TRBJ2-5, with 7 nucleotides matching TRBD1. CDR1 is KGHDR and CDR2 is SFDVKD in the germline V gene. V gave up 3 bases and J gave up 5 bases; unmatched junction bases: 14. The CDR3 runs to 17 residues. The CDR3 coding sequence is TGTGCCACCAGTGATCCGAACAGGGGTTGGGGACGGGAGACCCAGTACTTC. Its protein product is CATSDPNRGWGRETQYF.

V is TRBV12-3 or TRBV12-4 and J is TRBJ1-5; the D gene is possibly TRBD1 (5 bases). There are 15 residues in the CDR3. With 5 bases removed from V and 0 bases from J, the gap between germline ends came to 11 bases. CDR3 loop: CASSAGGYSNQPQHF. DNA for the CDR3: TGTGCCAGCAGTGCGGGGGGATATAGCAATCAGCCCCAGCATTTT.

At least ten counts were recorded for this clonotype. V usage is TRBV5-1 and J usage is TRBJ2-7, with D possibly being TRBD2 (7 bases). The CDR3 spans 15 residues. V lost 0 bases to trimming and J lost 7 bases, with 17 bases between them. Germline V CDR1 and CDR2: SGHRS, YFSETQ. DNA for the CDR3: TGCGCCAGCAGCTTGGGAACAGGGAGGGGAGTTGAGCAGTACTTC. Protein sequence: CASSLGTGRGVEQYF.

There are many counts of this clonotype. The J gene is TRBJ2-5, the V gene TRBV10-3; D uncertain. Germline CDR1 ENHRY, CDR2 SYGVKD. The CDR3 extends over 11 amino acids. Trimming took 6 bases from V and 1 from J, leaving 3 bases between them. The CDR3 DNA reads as TGTGCCATCAGGTCCCAAGAGACCCAGTACTTC. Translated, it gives CAIRSQETQYF.

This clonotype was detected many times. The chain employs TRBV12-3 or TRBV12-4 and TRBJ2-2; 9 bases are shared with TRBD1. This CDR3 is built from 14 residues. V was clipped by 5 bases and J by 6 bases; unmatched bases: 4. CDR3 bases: TGTGCCAGCAGTCGGACAGGGGTGGCCGGGGAGCTGTTTTTT. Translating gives CASSRTGVAGELFF.

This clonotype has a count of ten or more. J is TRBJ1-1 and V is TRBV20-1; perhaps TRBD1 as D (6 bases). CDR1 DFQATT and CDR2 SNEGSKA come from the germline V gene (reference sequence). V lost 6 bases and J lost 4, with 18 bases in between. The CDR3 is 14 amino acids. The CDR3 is CSATVGARATEAFF. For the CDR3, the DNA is TGCAGTGCAACCGTGGGGGCGCGGGCCACTGAAGCTTTCTTT.

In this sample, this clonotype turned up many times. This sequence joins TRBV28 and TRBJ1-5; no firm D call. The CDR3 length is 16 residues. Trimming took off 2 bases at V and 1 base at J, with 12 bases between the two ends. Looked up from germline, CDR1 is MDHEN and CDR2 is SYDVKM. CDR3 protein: CASSLHWLGSNQPQHF. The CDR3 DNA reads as TGTGCCAGCAGTTTACATTGGTTGGGGAGCAATCAGCCCCAGCATTTT.